The sequence of this T cell receptor beta chain was determined in a study of T cells in localized non-small cell lung cancer (dated by TCRdb to the early 2020s). For context, the study as a whole: T cell repertoires of a few hundred early-stage NSCLC patients were analyzed, with tumors being compared against uninvolved tumor-adjacent lungs. The cohort comprised approximately 240 treatment-naïve NSCLC patients with resected, localized lung tumors. A mean age of around 66 years was recorded for the NSCLC patients, of whom more than 120 were male and around 100 were female.

TCR beta CDR3 regions were sequenced from DNA using the immunoSEQ Assay. The authors' analysis ran thus. T cell density was computed as TCR beta template counts normalized to usable DNA estimated by amplifying housekeeping genes. The preseqR package was used to estimate richness by extrapolating to 400,000 templates for PBMC samples and to 120,000 templates for tissue samples. Clonality was defined by subtracting Pielou's evenness from one. Differential abundance testing on productive amino-acid clonotypes, with a minimum total count of 5 and an alpha of 0.1, was used to identify tissue-enriched TCRs. The Jaccard Index and the Morisita Overlap Index were used to quantify repertoire overlap between compartments. TCR beta CDR3s were clustered by GLIPH together with public tetramer-defined viral CDR3s, and at least three viral sequences plus V-gene enrichment were required for viral motifs. This is the immuneACCESS table as TCRdb keeps it, with only in-frame sequences that have V and J called. A part of the clones is gone; compared with another copy, unresolved V genes explain less than half, and the rest is unexplained. That table furnishes V, J and clone size, whereas the DNA furnished D and trimming. Present in this sample are 55,000 or so clones, over 70% of which were seen just once. Clones ranked in the top ten supply around 4.5% of the sample.

The CDR3 contains 13 residues, cysteine and phenylalanine counted. The retained sequence is limited to the CDR3, 39 bases, with the frame set at the first base. The CDR1 and CDR2 encoded by the germline V gene are MGHRA and YSYEKL. The germline ends are 11 bases apart after V is trimmed by 2 bases and J by 9 bases. At diagnosis, peripheral blood, uninvolved tumor-adjacent lung and tumor were collected and were preserved as a mix of fresh-frozen and FFPE material. Blood samples were analyzed as peripheral blood mononuclear cells for TCR repertoire profiling. As for this clone: The antigen it binds to is not known. Base qualities are not provided; no much larger clone lies one nucleotide away.

Results and caveats for the whole study, not just this receptor: Uninvolved tumor-adjacent lung showed the highest T cell clonality, higher than tumor, which suggests more focused antigenic responses in the uninvolved tumor-adjacent lung. Longer overall survival was associated with higher T cell density in blood, whereas shorter survival was associated with higher clonality in adjacent lung. A median of around 50 of the top 100 tumor clones were detected in paired uninvolved adjacent lung, and 28 of these tumor clones were also found among the top 100 clones of the paired uninvolved adjacent lung. Because multi-region tumor sequencing was not performed, intratumor heterogeneity could not be ruled out. Because the study design was exploratory, TCR variables were selected using unadjusted p-values without false-discovery rate correction.

This specimen consisted of PBMCs, obtained before any cancer treatment. The origin of this receptor is a woman aged 35 to 69 with stage II lung adenocarcinoma. The chain uses TRBV4-1 and TRBJ1-5, with the D gene uncertain. The DNA sequence is TGCGCCAGCAGCCAACCGCACAGAACGCCCCAGCATTTT. It encodes CASSQPHRTPQHF.